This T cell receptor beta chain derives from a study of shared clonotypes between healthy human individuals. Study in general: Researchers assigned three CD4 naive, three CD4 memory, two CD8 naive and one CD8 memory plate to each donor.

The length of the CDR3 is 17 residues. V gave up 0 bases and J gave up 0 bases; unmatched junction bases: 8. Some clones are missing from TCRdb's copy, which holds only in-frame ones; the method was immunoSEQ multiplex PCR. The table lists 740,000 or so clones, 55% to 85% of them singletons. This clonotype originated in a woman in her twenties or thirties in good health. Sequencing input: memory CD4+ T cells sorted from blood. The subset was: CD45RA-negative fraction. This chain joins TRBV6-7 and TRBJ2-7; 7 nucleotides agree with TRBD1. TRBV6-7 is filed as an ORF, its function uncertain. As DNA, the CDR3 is TGTGCCAGCAGTTACTCCAACAAGACAGGGAGCTCCTACGAGCAGTACTTC. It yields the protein CASSYSNKTGSSYEQYF.